One and the same sample provided the 2 T cell receptor beta chains below, sequenced in a study of circulating CD8 cells and anti-PD-1 response in melanoma (dated by TCRdb to the early 2020s). Using a BD FACSAria II cell sorter, four subsets defined by PD-1 and/or TIGIT were sorted out of live CD3+CD8+TCRalphabeta+ cells. Instrument on record: NextSeq 500. The QIAseq Immune Repertoire RNA Library Kit, Human TCR Panel was used to prepare TCR libraries from approximately 16 ng of total RNA. The public reads were run again by TCRdb, first through fastp at Q25 and then through MiXCR, and only productive beta chains were kept. Merged by CDR3 protein, the rows form single entries marked with the most common genes and DNA. For this sample the table gives hundreds of distinct CDR3 sequences, of which around 11% were detected only once. 69% of the sample is in the top ten clones. Sequencing used CD8+ T cells from PBMCs, obtained at baseline or after one month of anti-PD-1 therapy (not recorded which). The receptors come from a human donor with melanoma.

As regards this clonotype: Without the conserved terminal phenylalanine or tryptophan, this CDR3 likely stems from a read error. This chain joins TRBV28 and TRBJ2-7; a possible D gene is TRBD2 (5 bases). The germline V and J ends were trimmed by 3 bases and 0 bases, with 12 bases remaining between them. Looked up from germline, CDR1 is MDHEN and CDR2 is SYDVKM. This CDR3 is 15 amino acids long. CDR3 protein: CASSFLPGSSYEQYL. The CDR3 DNA reads as TGTGCCAGCAGTTTTCTCCCGGGGAGCTCCTACGAGCAGTACCTC.

By share of the sample, this clonotype is medium-sized. This chain connects TRBV4-3 to TRBJ2-4; TRBD2 is a possible D gene (6 bases). Germline-derived CDR1 and CDR2 are LGHNA and YSLEER. CDR3 length: 18 amino acids. Trimming took 0 bases from V and 9 from J, leaving 24 bases between them. In DNA form, the CDR3 reads TGCGCCAGCAGCCAAGATTCGGCCAGCGCTCTGACCGGGGGCATTCAGTACTTC. Protein: CASSQDSASALTGGIQYF.